Listed here is a single T cell receptor (beta chain). Patients from Seattle were sampled longitudinally, starting during active infection. V gave up 5 bases and J gave up 1 base; unmatched junction bases: 5. The CDR3 consists of 16 residues. The germline V gene has CDR1 MNHEY and CDR2 SMNVEV (reference sequence). These data are taken from a study of blood T cell repertoires in COVID-19. Study context: The United States, Italy and Spain supplied acute and convalescent COVID-19 samples.

Under the authors' procedure: Amplified reference gene primers provided the basis for estimating nucleated cell counts. Some clones are missing from TCRdb's copy, which holds only in-frame ones; the method was immunoSEQ multiplex PCR. Clonal size and the V and J genes are those of that table, whereas D and trimming came from the DNA. This repertoire shows about 110,000 clones, over 65% found once; its top ten account for around 6.2%. The sequencing input was peripheral blood. The TCR originated in an elderly man with COVID-19, enrolled during active disease. The chain recombines TRBV27 with TRBJ2-4; 10 nucleotides line up with TRBD1. CDR3 bases: TGTGCCAGCAGTCCGGGACAGGGGTTGGCCAAAAACATTCAGTACTTC. Translation gives CASSPGQGLAKNIQYF.